The 20 T cell receptor beta chains below all came from one sample that was sequenced in a study of blood T cells in healthy people across ages. Next came a second PCR, run for about 7 to 12 cycles, which used a sample-barcoded 5' primer along with a J-beta primer mix. Via MiXCR, TCRdb re-called the 5' RACE reads, giving one row per CDR3 protein. The sample lists roughly 700,000 distinct CDR3 sequences; about half were seen once. Sequenced material: blood. The receptors shown here come from a woman aged 55-69 years in good health.

Here the CDR3 reads CASSTQGTEQFF. The CDR3, as DNA: TGTGCCAGCAGCACCCAGGGGACGGAGCAGTTCTTC. The chain uses TRBV7-9 and TRBJ2-1; D perhaps matches TRBD1 (6 bases). This CDR3 has 12 amino acids. Germline assignment: CDR1 SEHNR and CDR2 FQNEAQ (reference sequence). The V and J ends lost 5 bases and 10 bases respectively, with 12 bases between them.

The V gene is TRBV7-9, the J gene TRBJ2-3, with a weak D call TRBD1 (6 bases). CDR3 length: 12 amino acids. Trimming left V 6 bases short and J 4 bases short, with 8 bases between. Germline loops: CDR1 SEHNR, CDR2 FQNEAQ (reference sequence). CDR3 coding DNA: TGTGCCAGCAGGTCAGGGGCAGATACGCAGTATTTT. Encoded protein: CASRSGADTQYF.

This clonotype was seen a few times. V is TRBV4-2 and J is TRBJ2-3; 7 bases line up with TRBD2. J gave up 2 bases and V 0 bases, and 11 bases lay outside the gene matches. The CDR3 spans 18 residues. CDR1 LGHNA and CDR2 YNFKEQ come from the germline V gene. The CDR3, as DNA: TGTGCCAGCAGCCAAGAGGGTGTTCCTAGCGGCAACACAGATACGCAGTATTTT. As protein: CASSQEGVPSGNTDTQYF.

In its sample, this clonotype was seen a few times. In DNA, the CDR3 is TGCGCCAGCCGAAAACAGGGTCTAGGTTCCCTCCGAAGCACAGATACGCAGTATTTT. Translated: CASRKQGLGSLRSTDTQYF. The chain carries TRBV5-1 and TRBJ2-3; D is perhaps TRBD1 (6 bases). V lost 7 bases to trimming and J lost 0 bases, with 27 bases between them. There are 19 residues in the CDR3. Looked up from germline, CDR1 is SGHRS and CDR2 is YFSETQ.

J is TRBJ2-3 and V is TRBV5-5; 13 bases agree with TRBD2. This CDR3 spans 15 amino acids. Per the germline V gene, CDR1 is SGHKS and CDR2 is YYEKEE (reference sequence). J gave up 13 bases and V 1 base, and 9 bases lay outside the gene matches. Written as DNA, the CDR3 is TGTGCCAGCAGCTTGACTAGCGGGAGGGCCTCCGAGGAGTATTTT. It is translated as CASSLTSGRASEEYF.

This clonotype was detected a few times. V gene TRBV7-2 combines with J gene TRBJ2-4, with D uncertain. Germline V gives CDR1 SGHTA, CDR2 FQGNSA. Trimming removed 5 bases from V and 7 bases from J, with 9 bases in between. The CDR3 totals 12 residues. The CDR3 bases are TGTGCCAGCAGCACATCCGGTAACATTCAGTACTTC. This gives the protein CASSTSGNIQYF.

For this clonotype: A read error may account for a junction end that differs from germline. The rearrangement links TRBV7-2 to TRBJ2-7, with TRBD2 matching 12 bases. The germline V gene encodes CDR1 SGHTA and CDR2 FQGNSA. The CDR3 loop spans 15 amino acids. The CDR3 sequence: CARSLTSGSSYEQYF. The CDR3, as DNA: TGTGCCCGCAGCTTGACTAGCGGGAGCTCCTACGAGCAGTACTTC.

The CDR3 here is CASKVGSSAETQYF. The CDR3 DNA sequence: TGTGCCAGCAAGGTGGGCAGCAGCGCGGAGACCCAGTACTTC. The chain employs TRBV2 and TRBJ2-7; D is unclear. The tail of the sequence fits TRBJ2-5 better, so the J call may be wrong. The V gene's germline CDR1 is SNHLY and CDR2 FYNNEI. CDR3 length: 14 amino acids.

This clonotype was seen a few times. V and J are TRBV5-1 and TRBJ2-4; 10 nucleotides align to TRBD1. Germline V gene lookup returns CDR1 SGHRS and CDR2 YFSETQ. The ends lost 4 bases at V and 13 bases at J; junction bases unmatched: 8. The CDR3 covers 13 residues. The DNA of the CDR3 is TGCGCCAGCAGCGGGACAGGGGTGCGTGAGCAGTACTTC. It is translated as CASSGTGVREQYF.

This clonotype was counted ten times or more. This chain joins TRBV12-3 or TRBV12-4 and TRBJ1-4; 8 nucleotides line up with TRBD1. This CDR3 comprises 14 residues. Germline trimming cut 4 bases from V and 8 bases from J; bases unmatched to any gene: 6. For the CDR3, the DNA is TGTGCCAGCAGTTCCACAGACAGGGGAGAAAAACTGTTTTTT. Translation: CASSSTDRGEKLFF.

The sample holds many counts of this clonotype. This CDR3 is CATRQDRSTGELFF. DNA for the CDR3: TGTGCCACCAGACAGGATCGGAGCACCGGGGAGCTGTTTTTT. The chain uses TRBV24-1 and TRBJ2-2; TRBD1 is a possible D gene (5 bases). V was pared by 7 bases and J by 4 bases, with 12 bases between. The length of the CDR3 is 14 residues. Germline V lookup: CDR1 KGHDR, CDR2 SFDVKD.

This clonotype has a handful of counts. The gene calls are TRBV12-3 or TRBV12-4 and TRBJ1-2; D not certain. This CDR3 region has 14 residues. V was cut by 3 bases and J by 8 bases, with 16 bases left in between. CDR3: CASSLGTQEGGYTF. DNA for the CDR3: TGTGCCAGCAGTTTGGGTACGCAGGAAGGGGGCTACACCTTC.

The gene calls are TRBV28 and TRBJ1-4; maybe TRBD1 (5 bases). This CDR3 is built from 15 residues. V was cut by 5 bases and J by 8 bases, with 18 bases left in between. CDR1 and CDR2 from the germline V gene are MDHEN and SYDVKM. CDR3 sequence reads: CASSAAGTPGEKLFF. The CDR3 coding sequence is TGTGCCAGCAGTGCTGCGGGGACCCCGGGAGAAAAACTGTTTTTT.

J is TRBJ2-1 and V is TRBV5-1; 8 positions match TRBD2. V shed 0 bases, J shed 7 bases, and the junction held 6 bases outside the gene matches. Germline V gene data show CDR1 as SGHRS and CDR2 as YFSETQ. The CDR3 consists of 15 residues. The CDR3 reads CASSLADGRANEQFF. The CDR3 DNA follows: TGCGCCAGCAGCTTGGCTGACGGGAGGGCTAATGAGCAGTTCTTC.

The chain recombines TRBV20-1 with TRBJ2-5, with D perhaps TRBD2 (6 bases). Germline loops: CDR1 DFQATT, CDR2 SNEGSKA (reference sequence). V lost 5 bases and J lost 1, with 11 bases in between. This CDR3 is 13 amino acids long. Here the CDR3 reads CSADQGLQETQYF. Here the CDR3 DNA reads TGCAGTGCTGACCAGGGACTCCAAGAGACCCAGTACTTC.

This chain links TRBV20-1 with TRBJ2-7; the match to TRBD1 covers 10 bases. The CDR3 covers 16 residues. Trimming at V came to 0 bases and at J to 3 bases, leaving 8 bases not matched to a gene. Germline CDR1 reads DFQATT; CDR2 reads SNEGSKA (reference sequence). This CDR3 is CSARDSSGTGVYEQYF. As DNA, the CDR3 is TGCAGTGCTAGAGATTCCTCCGGGACAGGGGTCTACGAGCAGTACTTC.

The rearrangement joins TRBV6-6 to TRBJ2-5, with TRBD2 identical over 7 bases. This CDR3 contains 13 residues. V lost 11 bases to trimming and J lost 1 base; unmatched junction nucleotides: 7. Germline CDR1 MNHNY, CDR2 SVGAGI (reference sequence). The CDR3 DNA reads TGTGCCGGGGGGGAGTTTTTCCAAGAGACCCAGTACTTC. Translating gives CAGGEFFQETQYF.

The V call is TRBV20-1, the J call TRBJ2-5; TRBD2 matches 8 bases. The end of the DNA fits TRBJ2-7 better, so the J call may be wrong. Germline CDR1 DFQATT, CDR2 SNEGSKA (reference sequence). The CDR3 loop spans 13 amino acids. As DNA, the CDR3 is TGCAGTGCCGAAAAGCGGGAGAACGACGAGCAGTACTTC. Protein sequence: CSAEKRENDEQYF.

Regarding this clonotype: One junction end does not reproduce the germline sequence, and a read error may be involved. This chain uses TRBV28 with TRBJ2-5; 7 nucleotides align to TRBD2. This CDR3 spans 14 amino acids. CDR1 is MDHEN and CDR2 is SYDVKM in the germline V gene. The CDR3 sequence is CASGLAGARETQYF. The CDR3 DNA sequence: TGTGCCAGCGGTTTGGCGGGAGCGCGAGAGACCCAGTACTTC.

This clonotype showed up just a few times. The CDR3 nucleotides are TGCGCCAGCAGCCAAGATCCCACGCAGGGTTGGGGACTAGGGAACAATGAGCAGTTCTTC. Its translation is CASSQDPTQGWGLGNNEQFF. The chain has TRBV4-3 and TRBJ2-1; 8 bases are a match to TRBD2. Trimming cost V 0 bases and J 5 bases; bases outside gene matches: 18. Germline V CDR1 and CDR2: LGHNA, YSLEER. This CDR3 contains 20 residues.